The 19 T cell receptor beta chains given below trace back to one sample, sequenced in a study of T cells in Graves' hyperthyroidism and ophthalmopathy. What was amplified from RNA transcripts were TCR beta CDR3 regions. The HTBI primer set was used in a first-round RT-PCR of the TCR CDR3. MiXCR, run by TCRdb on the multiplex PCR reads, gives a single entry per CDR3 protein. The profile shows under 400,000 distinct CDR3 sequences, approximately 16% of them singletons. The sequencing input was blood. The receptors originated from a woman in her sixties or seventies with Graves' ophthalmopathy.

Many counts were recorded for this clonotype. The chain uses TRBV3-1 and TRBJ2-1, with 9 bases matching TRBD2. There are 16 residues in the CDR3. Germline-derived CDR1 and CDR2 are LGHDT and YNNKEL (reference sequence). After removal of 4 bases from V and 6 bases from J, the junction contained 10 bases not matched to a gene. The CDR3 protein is CASSRASAGGRNEQFF. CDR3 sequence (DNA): TGTGCCAGCAGCCGGGCGAGCGCGGGAGGGCGCAATGAGCAGTTCTTC.

The CDR3 region is CASSQRGVGPQHF. CDR3 nucleotide sequence: TGTGCCAGCAGCCAAAGGGGGGTTGGGCCCCAGCATTTT. The rearrangement uses TRBV4-2 and TRBJ1-5; possibly TRBD1 for D (6 bases). V was shortened by 2 bases and J by 9 bases, with 11 bases between the two germline ends. Per germline, CDR1 LGHNA and CDR2 YNFKEQ. The CDR3 spans 13 residues.

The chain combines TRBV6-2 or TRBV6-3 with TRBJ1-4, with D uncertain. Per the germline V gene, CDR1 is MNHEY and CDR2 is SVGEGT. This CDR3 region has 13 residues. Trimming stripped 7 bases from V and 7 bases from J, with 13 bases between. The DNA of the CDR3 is TGTGCCAGCAACGACAACGGGCGTGAAAAACTGTTTTTT. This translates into CASNDNGREKLFF.

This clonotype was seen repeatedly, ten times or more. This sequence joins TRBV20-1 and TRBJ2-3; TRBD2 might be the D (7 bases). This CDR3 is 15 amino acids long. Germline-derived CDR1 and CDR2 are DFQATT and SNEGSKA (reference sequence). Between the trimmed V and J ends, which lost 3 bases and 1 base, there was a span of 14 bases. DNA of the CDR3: TGCAGTGCTAGTCACAGGGCGGGGGGCACAGATACGCAGTATTTT. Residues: CSASHRAGGTDTQYF.

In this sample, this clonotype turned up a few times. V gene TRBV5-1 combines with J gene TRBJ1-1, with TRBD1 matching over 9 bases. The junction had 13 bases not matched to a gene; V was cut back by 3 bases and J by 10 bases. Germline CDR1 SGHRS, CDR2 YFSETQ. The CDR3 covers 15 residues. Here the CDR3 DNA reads TGCGCCAGCAGCTCCGCCGGGACAGGGTTTGTTGGAGCTTTCTTT. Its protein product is CASSSAGTGFVGAFF.

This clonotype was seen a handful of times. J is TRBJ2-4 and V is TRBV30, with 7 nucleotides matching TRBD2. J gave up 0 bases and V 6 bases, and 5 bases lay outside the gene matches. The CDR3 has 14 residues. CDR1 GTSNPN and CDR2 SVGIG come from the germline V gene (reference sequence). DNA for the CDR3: TGTGCCTGTTCTAGCGGCCTAGCCAAAAACATTCAGTACTTC. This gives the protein CACSSGLAKNIQYF.

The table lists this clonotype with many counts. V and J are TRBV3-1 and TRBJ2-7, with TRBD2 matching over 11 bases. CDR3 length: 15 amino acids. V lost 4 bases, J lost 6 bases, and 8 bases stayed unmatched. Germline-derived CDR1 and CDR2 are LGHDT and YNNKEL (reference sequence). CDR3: CASSRGTSGAGEQYF. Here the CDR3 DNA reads TGTGCCAGCAGCCGCGGGACTAGCGGAGCTGGCGAGCAGTACTTC.

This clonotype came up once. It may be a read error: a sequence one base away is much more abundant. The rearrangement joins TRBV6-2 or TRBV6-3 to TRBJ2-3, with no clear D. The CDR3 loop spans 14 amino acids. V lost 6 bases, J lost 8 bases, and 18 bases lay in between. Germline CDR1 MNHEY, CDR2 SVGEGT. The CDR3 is CASSTRRSAGTQYF. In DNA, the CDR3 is TGTGCCAGCAGCACTCGCAGGTCGGCAGGTACGCAGTATTTT.

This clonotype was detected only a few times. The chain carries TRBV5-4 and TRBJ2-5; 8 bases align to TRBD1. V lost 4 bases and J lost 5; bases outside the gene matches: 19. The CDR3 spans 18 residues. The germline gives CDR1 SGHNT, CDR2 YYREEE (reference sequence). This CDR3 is CASSPLVEGAGGAETQYF. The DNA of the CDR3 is TGTGCCAGCAGCCCTCTGGTGGAAGGGGCAGGGGGCGCGGAGACCCAGTACTTC.

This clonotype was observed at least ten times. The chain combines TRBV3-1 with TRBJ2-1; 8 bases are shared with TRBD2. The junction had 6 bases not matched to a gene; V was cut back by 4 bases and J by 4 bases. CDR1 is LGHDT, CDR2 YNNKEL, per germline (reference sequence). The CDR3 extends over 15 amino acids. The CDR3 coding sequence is TGTGCCAGCAGCCCCGGGAGGGCCGGGTACAATGAGCAGTTCTTC. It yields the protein CASSPGRAGYNEQFF.

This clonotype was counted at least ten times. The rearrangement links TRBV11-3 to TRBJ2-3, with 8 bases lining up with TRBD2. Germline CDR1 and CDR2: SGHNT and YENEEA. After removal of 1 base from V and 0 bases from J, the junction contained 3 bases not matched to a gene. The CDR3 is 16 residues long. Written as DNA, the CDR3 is TGTGCCAGCAGCTTAGGGGCTAGCGGGAGCACAGATACGCAGTATTTT. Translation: CASSLGASGSTDTQYF.

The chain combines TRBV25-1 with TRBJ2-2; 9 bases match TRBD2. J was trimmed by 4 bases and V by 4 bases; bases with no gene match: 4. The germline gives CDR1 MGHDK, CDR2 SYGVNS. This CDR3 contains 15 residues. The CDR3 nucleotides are TGTGCCAGCAGTGGGGTAGCGGGAGTCACCGGGGAGCTGTTTTTT. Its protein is CASSGVAGVTGELFF.

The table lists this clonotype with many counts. CDR3 nucleotide sequence: TGTGCCAGCAGCCTACGGACTAGCGGGAGGACTATAGAGACCCAGTACTTC. Protein sequence: CASSLRTSGRTIETQYF. The chain combines TRBV11-2 with TRBJ2-5; 14 bases are shared with TRBD2. This CDR3 is built from 17 residues. The V and J ends lost 5 bases and 4 bases, in that order; junction bases with no gene match: 9. CDR1 and CDR2 from the germline V gene are SGHAT and FQNNGV.

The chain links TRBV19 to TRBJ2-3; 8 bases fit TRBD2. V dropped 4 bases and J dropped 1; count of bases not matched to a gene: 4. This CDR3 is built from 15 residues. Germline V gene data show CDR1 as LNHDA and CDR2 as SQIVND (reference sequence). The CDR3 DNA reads TGTGCCAGTAGTACCGGGAGGGTCGGCACAGATACGCAGTATTTT. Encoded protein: CASSTGRVGTDTQYF. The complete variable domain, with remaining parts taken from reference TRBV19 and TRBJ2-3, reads DGGITQSPKYLFRKEGQNVTLSCEQNLNHDAMYWYRQDPGQGLRLIYYSQIVNDFQKGDIAEGYSVSREKKESFPLTVTSAQKNPTAFYLCASSTGRVGTDTQYFGPGTRLTVL.

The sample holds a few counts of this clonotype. For the CDR3, the DNA is TGTGCCAGCTCACCATACATAGCGGGAGATGGAGATGAGCAGTTCTTC. Encoded protein: CASSPYIAGDGDEQFF. This chain joins TRBV18 and TRBJ2-1; TRBD2 matches 9 bases. Germline CDR1 and CDR2: KGHSH and LQKENI. The length of the CDR3 is 16 residues. Losses at the gene ends were 2 bases for V and 8 bases for J; bases not matched to a gene: 10.

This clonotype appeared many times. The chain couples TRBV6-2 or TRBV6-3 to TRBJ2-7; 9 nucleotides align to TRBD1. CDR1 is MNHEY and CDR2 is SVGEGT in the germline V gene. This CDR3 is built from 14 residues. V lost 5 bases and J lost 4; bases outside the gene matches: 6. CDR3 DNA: TGTGCCAGCAGTCCGGACAGGGGTTTTTACGAGCAGTACTTC. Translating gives CASSPDRGFYEQYF.

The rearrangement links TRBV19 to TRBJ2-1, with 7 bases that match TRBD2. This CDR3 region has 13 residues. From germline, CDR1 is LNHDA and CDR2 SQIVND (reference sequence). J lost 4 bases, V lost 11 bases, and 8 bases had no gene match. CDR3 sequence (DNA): TGTGCCGCGGGTGGCGGGAGTTACAATGAGCAGTTCTTC. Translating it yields CAAGGGSYNEQFF.

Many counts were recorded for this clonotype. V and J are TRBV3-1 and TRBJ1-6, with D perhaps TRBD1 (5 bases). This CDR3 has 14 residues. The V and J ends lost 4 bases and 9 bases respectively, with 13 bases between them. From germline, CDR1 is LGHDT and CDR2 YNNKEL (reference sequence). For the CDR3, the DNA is TGTGCCAGCAGCCGCGCCTCGGGGGGTTCACCCCTCCACTTT. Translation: CASSRASGGSPLHF.

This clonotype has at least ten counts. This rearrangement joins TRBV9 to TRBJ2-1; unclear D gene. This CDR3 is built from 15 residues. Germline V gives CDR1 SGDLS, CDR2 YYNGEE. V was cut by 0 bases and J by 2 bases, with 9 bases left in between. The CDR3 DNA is TGTGCCAGCAGCGTAGTGGCAGGTCCCTACAATGAGCAGTTCTTC. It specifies CASSVVAGPYNEQFF.